One sample yielded the 4 T cell receptor beta chains listed below, sequenced in a study of blood T cell repertoires in COVID-19. The repertoire was sequenced with immunoSEQ multiplex PCR; TCRdb's copy has only in-frame clones and lacks some. Altogether about 150,000 clones are present, approximately 86% being singletons, with the ten largest covering 6.2%. Sequenced input: PBMCs or T cells enriched from blood (not recorded which). These receptor sequences come from a middle-aged woman who had recovered from COVID-19.

The V call is TRBV27, the J call TRBJ2-1; TRBD2 aligns across 13 bases. The CDR3 is 17 residues long. The germline V gene has CDR1 MNHEY and CDR2 SMNVEV (reference sequence). V shed 2 bases and J 4 bases; nucleotides not matched to a gene: 5. For the CDR3, the DNA is TGTGCCAGCAGTTTAAGGACGGGACTAGCGGGATACAATGAGCAGTTCTTC. Translated: CASSLRTGLAGYNEQFF.

In its sample, this clone was seen a few times. The rearrangement uses TRBV11-1 and TRBJ1-2; 7 positions match TRBD1. V gave up 3 bases and J gave up 5 bases; unmatched junction bases: 3. The CDR3 is 13 amino acids. Per germline, CDR1 SGHAT and CDR2 FQDESV (reference sequence). The CDR3 here is CASSFGTAYGYTF. CDR3 DNA: TGTGCCAGCAGCTTCGGGACAGCATATGGCTACACCTTC.

A few counts support this clone. This chain links TRBV4-2 with TRBJ2-7; TRBD2 matches 10 bases. V gave up 2 bases and J gave up 1 base; unmatched junction bases: 2. The CDR3 has 15 residues. In germline, CDR1 is LGHNA, CDR2 YNFKEQ. In DNA form, the CDR3 reads TGTGCCAGCAGCCAATCTAGCGGGGGTTCCTACGAGCAGTACTTC. It translates to CASSQSSGGSYEQYF.

V gene TRBV6-5 combines with J gene TRBJ2-7; 10 bases align to TRBD1. CDR3 length: 15 residues. Germline CDR1 and CDR2: MNHEY and SVGAGI. V dropped 6 bases and J dropped 1; count of bases not matched to a gene: 6. The CDR3 region is CASSRQGASSYEQYF. The CDR3 region has the DNA TGTGCCAGCAGCCGACAGGGGGCTTCTTCCTACGAGCAGTACTTC.